The clone carrying this TCR beta chain was seen a few times. The antigen remains undetermined. TCRdb re-derived calls from the reads in MiXCR, one entry per CDR3 protein. The table records approximately 990,000 distinct CDR3 sequences, approximately 32% of them present only once. The CDR3 is made up of 17 amino acids. Per germline, CDR1 SGHDT and CDR2 YYEEEE. The source of the sample is a study of T cell repertoires in cytomegalovirus infection. Overall study: CMV infection together with matching HLA type was indicated by public TCR beta signatures. General study findings and limits: Summed frequency of shared TCR beta families picked out CMV carriers who also had the relevant HLA. HLA-C-restricted CMV-specific TCR beta clonotypes were dominant in the ex vivo response.

The chain has TRBV5-6 and TRBJ2-7; weak D call: TRBD1 (6 bases). Sequencing was performed on cultured CD8+ T cells from PBMCs, taken from culture after CMV antigen stimulation. The receptor was isolated from a human donor in good health (CMV status not recorded). Some clones in this sample may be carry-over from other donors' samples. The CDR3 DNA follows: TGTGCCAGCAGCTTAAACCGGGACATCTATGTTCCTCAGGGTTTGCACGTC. It codes for CASSLNRDIYVPQGLHV.